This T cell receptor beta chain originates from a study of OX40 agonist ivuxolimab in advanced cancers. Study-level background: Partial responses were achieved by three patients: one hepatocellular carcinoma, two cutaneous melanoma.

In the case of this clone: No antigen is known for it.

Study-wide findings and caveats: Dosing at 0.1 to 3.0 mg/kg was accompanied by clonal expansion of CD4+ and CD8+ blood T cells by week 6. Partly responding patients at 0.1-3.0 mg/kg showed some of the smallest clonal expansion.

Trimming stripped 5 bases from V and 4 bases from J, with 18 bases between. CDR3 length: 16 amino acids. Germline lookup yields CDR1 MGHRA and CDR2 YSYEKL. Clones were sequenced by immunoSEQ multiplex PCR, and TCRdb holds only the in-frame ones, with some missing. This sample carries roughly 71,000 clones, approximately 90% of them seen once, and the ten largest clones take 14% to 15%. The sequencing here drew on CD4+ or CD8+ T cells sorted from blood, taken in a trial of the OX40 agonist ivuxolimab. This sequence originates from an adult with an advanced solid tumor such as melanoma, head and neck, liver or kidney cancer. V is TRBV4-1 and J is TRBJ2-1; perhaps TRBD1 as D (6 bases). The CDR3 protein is CASSGRAGVGYNEQFF. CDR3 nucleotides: TGCGCCAGCAGCGGAAGGGCAGGGGTAGGATACAATGAGCAGTTCTTC.